This T cell receptor (beta chain) was observed in a study of blood T cell repertoires in COVID-19. About the research overall: Sites in the United States, Italy and Spain provided acute and convalescent COVID-19 samples. From T cells, B-cell-depleted T cells, or PBMCs came the material, which was cDNA or gDNA.

Per the authors' pipeline: Amplification of reference gene primers provided the estimated nucleated cell counts. Assay: immunoSEQ multiplex PCR; the TCRdb copy retains only in-frame clones and omits some. D and trimming come from the DNA, and the V and J calls and clone size come from that table. The sample shows tens of thousands of clones, roughly 86% of them seen only once. V was clipped by 7 bases and J by 2 bases; unmatched bases: 3. The CDR3 spans 14 residues. Germline lookup yields CDR1 SQVTM and CDR2 ANQGSEA. Material: peripheral blood. The TCR comes from a human donor in a cohort sampled during active COVID-19. The chain joins TRBV29-1 to TRBJ2-4; 12 bases fit TRBD2. CDR3 loop: CSASGRASKNIQYF. The CDR3 DNA sequence: TGCAGCGCTAGCGGGAGGGCATCCAAAAACATTCAGTACTTC.